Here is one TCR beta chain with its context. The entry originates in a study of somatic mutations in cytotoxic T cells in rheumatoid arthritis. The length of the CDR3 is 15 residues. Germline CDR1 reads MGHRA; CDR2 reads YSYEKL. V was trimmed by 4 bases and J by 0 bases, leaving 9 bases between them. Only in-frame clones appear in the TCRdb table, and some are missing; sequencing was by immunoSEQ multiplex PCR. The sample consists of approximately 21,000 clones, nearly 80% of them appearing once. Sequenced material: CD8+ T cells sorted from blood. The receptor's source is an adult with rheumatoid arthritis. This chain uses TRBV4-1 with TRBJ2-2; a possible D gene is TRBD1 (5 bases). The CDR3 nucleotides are TGCGCCAGCAGCCTTTCAGGGACGAACACCGGGGAGCTGTTTTTT. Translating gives CASSLSGTNTGELFF.